One and the same sample provided the 5 T cell receptor beta chains below, sequenced in a study of monozygotic twins with cystic fibrosis. Generated by immunoSEQ multiplex PCR, the TCRdb table keeps only in-frame clones and is missing some. The repertoire holds about 35,000 clones, with approximately 72% as singletons. The sample comprised blood. The receptor set was obtained from a girl aged 5-17 years with cystic fibrosis.

The chain combines TRBV6-5 with TRBJ2-1; 7 bases fit TRBD1. With 3 bases clipped from V and 12 bases from J, the junction kept 17 bases outside the gene matches. This CDR3 is 16 amino acids long. Germline CDR1 reads MNHEY; CDR2 reads SVGAGI. This CDR3 reads CASSYRVQGVTIGQFF. CDR3 bases: TGTGCCAGCAGTTATCGGGTGCAGGGGGTAACAATTGGGCAGTTCTTC.

The V gene is TRBV4-1, the J gene TRBJ1-2; the D gene is possibly TRBD1 (6 bases). This CDR3 contains 14 residues. Germline loops: CDR1 MGHRA, CDR2 YSYEKL. Trimming took 0 bases from V and 5 from J, leaving 10 bases between them. For the CDR3, the DNA is TGCGCCAGCAGCCAAGATGACAGGATGTATGGCTACACCTTC. Translation: CASSQDDRMYGYTF.

The chain carries TRBV6-5 and TRBJ2-7; a weak D match, TRBD1 (5 bases). Germline CDR1 reads MNHEY; CDR2 reads SVGAGI. Deletions cut 2 bases from V and 2 bases from J, with 16 bases between. The CDR3 length is 16 residues. The CDR3 bases are TGTGCCAGCAGTTACAGTTTAGCAGGGTCGCCCTACGAGCAGTACTTC. Its protein is CASSYSLAGSPYEQYF.

The V and J genes are TRBV6-1 and TRBJ2-1; TRBD1 might be the D (5 bases). The length of the CDR3 is 12 residues. The germline V and J ends were trimmed by 6 bases and 8 bases, with 11 bases remaining between them. Germline CDR1 and CDR2: MNHNS and SASEGT. CDR3 protein: CASRIQGYEQFF. The CDR3 DNA sequence: TGTGCCAGCAGAATTCAGGGCTATGAGCAGTTCTTC.

This clone was found a few times. This chain connects TRBV4-3 to TRBJ1-1; no firm D call. V shed 5 bases and J shed 1 base, with 8 bases lying between them. The CDR3 is made up of 13 amino acids. Germline assignment: CDR1 LGHNA and CDR2 YSLEER. CDR3 in amino acids: CASSASRNTEAFF. In DNA, the CDR3 is TGCGCCAGCAGCGCCTCGCGGAACACTGAAGCTTTCTTT.